This T cell receptor beta chain was obtained from a study of PD-L1 blockade in urothelial cancer. Study at large: T cells numbered a median of 141,255 in the blood samples.

The time point: peripheral blood 6 weeks after treatment start. This clone was detected a few times. The CDR3 contains 16 residues. Per the germline V gene, CDR1 is LNHDA and CDR2 is SQIVND (reference sequence). V gave up 3 bases and J gave up 6 bases, with 18 bases separating them. TCRdb's table, derived via immunoSEQ multiplex PCR, lists solely in-frame clones and lacks some. This table has 45,000 to 55,000 clones, 70% to 85% appearing once. This receptor was identified in a man aged 50 to 60 with urothelial cancer. V and J are TRBV19 and TRBJ2-1; D is possibly TRBD2 (6 bases). The sequenced sample was PBMCs, obtained around atezolizumab (anti-PD-L1) treatment. CDR3 loop: CASSISVLARGNEQFF. The CDR3 DNA sequence: TGTGCCAGTAGTATCTCTGTTCTAGCGCGAGGCAATGAGCAGTTCTTC. Full variable domain (remainder filled in from reference TRBV19 and TRBJ2-1): DGGITQSPKYLFRKEGQNVTLSCEQNLNHDAMYWYRQDPGQGLRLIYYSQIVNDFQKGDIAEGYSVSREKKESFPLTVTSAQKNPTAFYLCASSISVLARGNEQFFGPGTRLTVL.